These 10 T cell receptor beta chains came from one sample sequenced in a study of shared clonotypes between healthy human individuals. The repertoire was sequenced with immunoSEQ multiplex PCR; TCRdb's copy has only in-frame clones and lacks some. This sample has over a million clones; around 76% occur once, and the top ten carry about 1.4%. Sequencing was performed on memory CD4+ T cells sorted from blood. The subset is: CD45RA-negative fraction. The source is a man aged 18 to 29 in good health.

The J gene is TRBJ2-7, the V gene TRBV28; D gene unclear. The CDR3 is 11 amino acids. The V end lost 8 bases, the J end lost 6 bases, and 11 bases lay between the germline ends. Germline-derived CDR1 and CDR2 are MDHEN and SYDVKM. The CDR3 DNA reads as TGTGCCAGCTCCCGCTCTGGCGAGCAGTACTTC. Residues: CASSRSGEQYF. The whole variable domain, filled in from reference TRBV28 and TRBJ2-7, reads DVKVTQSSRYLVKRTGEKVFLECVQDMDHENMFWYRQDPGLGLRLIYFSYDVKMKEKGDIPEGYSVSREKKERFSLILESASTNQTSMYLCASSRSGEQYFGPGTRLTVT.

This clone was seen only a few times. The rearrangement joins TRBV7-2 to TRBJ2-5; 9 bases agree with TRBD1. V trimming: 5 bases; J trimming: 4 bases; junction bases outside the gene matches: 8. Germline lookup yields CDR1 SGHTA and CDR2 FQGNSA. The CDR3 runs 15 residues. CDR3 bases: TGTGCCAGCAGCGGACAGGGGTCATCAAGAGAGACCCAGTACTTC. Its translation is CASSGQGSSRETQYF.

The chain joins TRBV20-1 to TRBJ1-5, with D hard to call. V was cut by 4 bases and J by 4 bases, with 5 bases left in between. There are 11 residues in the CDR3. Germline-derived CDR1 and CDR2 are DFQATT and SNEGSKA (reference sequence). CDR3 residues: CSAKGNQPQHF. The CDR3 DNA is TGCAGTGCTAAAGGTAATCAGCCCCAGCATTTT.

About this clone itself: A much larger clone differs from this one at a single base, so this may be a read error. This sample includes further DNA sequences coding for the same CDR3. The CDR3 DNA is TGTGCCAGCAGCCCGGACAGGCAAGAGACCCAGTACTTC. This codes for CASSPDRQETQYF. The rearrangement links TRBV5-4 to TRBJ2-5, with 7 positions matching TRBD1. Germline assignment: CDR1 SGHNT and CDR2 YYREEE (reference sequence). The CDR3 totals 13 residues. J lost 2 bases, V lost 4 bases, and 2 bases had no gene match.

The rearrangement links TRBV5-6 to TRBJ2-2; no definite D call. The CDR3 totals 13 residues. Germline lookup yields CDR1 SGHDT and CDR2 YYEEEE. Trimming removed 6 bases at V and 2 bases at J, with 8 bases between. Here the CDR3 DNA reads TGTGCCAGCACCCCCTTTAACACCGGGGAGCTGTTTTTT. This encodes CASTPFNTGELFF.

The chain is built from TRBV5-4 and TRBJ2-7; a possible D gene is TRBD2 (6 bases). Germline lookup yields CDR1 SGHNT and CDR2 YYREEE (reference sequence). This CDR3 region has 16 residues. Between the trimmed V and J ends, which lost 0 bases and 1 base, there was a span of 14 bases. The CDR3 loop is CASSLGGKVGSYEQYF. DNA for the CDR3: TGTGCCAGCAGCTTGGGCGGGAAAGTCGGGTCCTACGAGCAGTACTTC.

This clone has more than one count but fewer than ten. The rearrangement uses TRBV6-6 and TRBJ1-2, with D hard to call. Germline V gives CDR1 MNHNY, CDR2 SVGAGI (reference sequence). The CDR3 totals 12 residues. The V end lost 2 bases, the J end lost 8 bases, and 9 bases lay between the germline ends. CDR3 sequence: CASSYPTSGYTF. CDR3 coding DNA: TGTGCCAGCAGTTACCCCACGTCCGGCTACACCTTC.

This clone appeared once. The DNA of the CDR3 is TGTGCCAGCAGTTCCAGGGGGGACGGGGCGAGCTCCTACAATGAGCAGTTCTTC. Residues: CASSSRGDGASSYNEQFF. The chain employs TRBV27 and TRBJ2-1, with D tentatively TRBD1 (7 bases). Germline assignment: CDR1 MNHEY and CDR2 SMNVEV (reference sequence). This CDR3 contains 18 residues. With 4 bases removed from V and 0 bases from J, the gap between germline ends came to 19 bases.

This sequence joins TRBV29-1 and TRBJ2-3; no firm D call. The CDR3 consists of 13 residues. V dropped 2 bases and J dropped 6 bases, with 12 bases sitting between them. Germline V gene lookup returns CDR1 SQVTM and CDR2 ANQGSEA. The CDR3 spells CSVEKAIVDTQYF. The DNA for the CDR3 is TGCAGCGTTGAAAAAGCGATAGTGGATACGCAGTATTTT.

The chain joins TRBV19 to TRBJ2-7, with 7 nucleotides matching TRBD2. After removal of 6 bases from V and 3 bases from J, the junction contained 14 bases not matched to a gene. CDR1 and CDR2 (germline): LNHDA, SQIVND (reference sequence). The CDR3 is 16 amino acids. The CDR3: CASSSRPGGPGYEQYF. CDR3 nucleotide sequence: TGTGCCAGTAGCTCTCGTCCGGGAGGTCCAGGCTACGAGCAGTACTTC. The full variable domain, completed using reference TRBV19 and TRBJ2-7, is DGGITQSPKYLFRKEGQNVTLSCEQNLNHDAMYWYRQDPGQGLRLIYYSQIVNDFQKGDIAEGYSVSREKKESFPLTVTSAQKNPTAFYLCASSSRPGGPGYEQYFGPGTRLTVT.